This is a list of T cell receptor beta chains from one sample in a study of cytomegalovirus exposure and HLA in healthy donors. Clones were read by immunoSEQ multiplex PCR, and TCRdb kept only the in-frame ones, dropping some. The sample yields more than 150,000 clones, 84% seen once. Sequenced sample: PBMCs. The receptors come from a woman aged 50 to 60 in good health and CMV-seropositive. Each CDR3 is given with its conserved first and last residue.

>TRBV27
CASSLYGGPYEQYF
>TRBV5-6
CASSLGQVAEQYF
>TRBV7-9
CSSSSTGKGTDTQYF
>TRBV19
CASSQLAQETQYF
>TRBV7-9
CASSLGQVLNTEAFF
>TRBV4-3
CASSQDLASGGDNEQFF
>TRBV4-2
CASSQAAQGVGEQYF
>TRBV28
CASSTGAAGNEQFF
>TRBV18
CASSPDRYTGELFF
>TRBV28
CASTPAEEMREQYF
>TRBV5-6
CASSFHLSLFAGANVLTF
>TRBV28
CASSLPPGGRGAFF
>TRBV9
CASSVSEDTEAFF
>TRBV7-9
CASSPRQPSYEQYF
>TRBV18
CASSPLTPGGEKLFF
>TRBV7-9
CASSLDKGADYTF
>TRBV19
CASSMTDYSYTF
>TRBV5-1
CASSLEGQGGQPQHF
>TRBV28
CASSLGQGSGNTIYF
>TRBV7-2
CASSLGPRGPGNTIYF
>TRBV18
CASSSDAGASPLHF
>TRBV7-9
CASRVGGSYNEQFF
>TRBV5-1
CASSLGAGPYEQYF
>TRBV29-1
CSVAGGGIGTDTQYF
>TRBV6-6
CASMSGGQKNEQFF